These T cell receptor beta chains were read from a single sample in a study of OX40 agonist ivuxolimab in advanced cancers. This table comes from immunoSEQ multiplex PCR, and its TCRdb copy is limited to in-frame clones, with some not included. Seen here are approximately 52,000 clones, roughly 85% observed once, and the top ten hold roughly a tenth. The material sequenced was CD4+ or CD8+ T cells sorted from blood, taken in a trial of the OX40 agonist ivuxolimab. The receptors were gathered from an adult with an advanced solid tumor such as melanoma, head and neck, liver or kidney cancer. Both conserved end residues are part of each CDR3. Each record gives: J gene, clone size, V gene, D gene, CDR3 protein, CDR3 DNA. The D gene is left open where the match is weak. Size is stated for part of the rows, as once, few or many counts, or as a class when the clone is expanded.

J gene: TRBJ2-5; clone size: -; V gene: TRBV29-1; D gene: -; CDR3 protein: CSVGRDIQETQYF; CDR3 DNA: TGCAGCGTCGGAAGAGACATCCAAGAGACCCAGTACTTC
J gene: TRBJ2-3; clone size: -; V gene: TRBV7-3; D gene: -; CDR3 protein: CASSTRWGGKTDTQYF; CDR3 DNA: TGTGCCAGCAGCACCCGGTGGGGAGGAAAGACAGATACGCAGTATTTT
J gene: TRBJ1-5; clone size: -; V gene: TRBV30; D gene: -; CDR3 protein: CAWSVQRIRQPQHF; CDR3 DNA: TGTGCCTGGAGTGTACAGCGAATCCGGCAGCCCCAGCATTTT
J gene: TRBJ2-1; clone size: once; V gene: TRBV30; D gene: -; CDR3 protein: CAWSPLNEQFF; CDR3 DNA: TGTGCCTGGAGCCCTCTGAATGAGCAGTTCTTC
J gene: TRBJ2-3; clone size: -; V gene: TRBV5-1; D gene: -; CDR3 protein: CASSLLGDTDTQYF; CDR3 DNA: TGCGCCAGCAGCTTGCTAGGCGACACAGATACGCAGTATTTT
J gene: TRBJ1-5; clone size: -; V gene: TRBV6-5; D gene: TRBD1; CDR3 protein: CASSTTGTGNQPQHF; CDR3 DNA: TGTGCCAGCAGCACAACCGGGACAGGTAATCAGCCCCAGCATTTT
J gene: TRBJ2-5; clone size: -; V gene: TRBV7-9; D gene: -; CDR3 protein: CASILAGVRETQYF; CDR3 DNA: TGTGCCAGCATCTTAGCAGGGGTGAGAGAGACCCAGTACTTC
J gene: TRBJ2-5; clone size: once; V gene: TRBV6-5; D gene: -; CDR3 protein: CASRFTGKKTQYF; CDR3 DNA: TGTGCCAGCAGGTTTACAGGGAAAAAGACCCAGTACTTC
J gene: TRBJ2-3; clone size: once; V gene: TRBV7-3; D gene: TRBD1; CDR3 protein: CASSPGQGVRDTQYF; CDR3 DNA: TGTGCCAGCAGCCCGGGACAGGGGGTCAGAGATACGCAGTATTTT
J gene: TRBJ2-7; clone size: -; V gene: TRBV5-4; D gene: -; CDR3 protein: CASSREGEQYF; CDR3 DNA: TGTGCCAGCAGCCGAGAGGGCGAGCAGTACTTC
J gene: TRBJ1-1; clone size: once; V gene: TRBV19; D gene: -; CDR3 protein: CASSQKGMNTEAFF; CDR3 DNA: TGTGCCAGTAGTCAGAAGGGCATGAACACTGAAGCTTTCTTT
J gene: TRBJ1-1; clone size: -; V gene: TRBV18; D gene: TRBD1; CDR3 protein: CASQTGAYSEAFF; CDR3 DNA: TGTGCCAGCCAGACAGGGGCTTATTCTGAAGCTTTCTTT
J gene: TRBJ1-3; clone size: -; V gene: TRBV6-5; D gene: -; CDR3 protein: CASSYTVSYGNTIYF; CDR3 DNA: TGTGCCAGCAGTTACACGGTCAGCTACGGAAACACCATATATTTT
J gene: TRBJ1-2; clone size: -; V gene: TRBV10-3; D gene: -; CDR3 protein: CAISGDMWAGYTF; CDR3 DNA: TGTGCCATCAGTGGGGACATGTGGGCTGGCTACACCTTC
J gene: TRBJ1-1; clone size: -; V gene: TRBV5-4; D gene: -; CDR3 protein: CASSKSKANTEAFF; CDR3 DNA: TGTGCCAGCAGTAAGAGCAAGGCGAACACTGAAGCTTTCTTT
J gene: TRBJ2-3; clone size: -; V gene: TRBV5-1; D gene: -; CDR3 protein: CASSLTSTDTQYF; CDR3 DNA: TGCGCCAGCAGCTTAACATCTACAGATACGCAGTATTTT
J gene: TRBJ1-1; clone size: -; V gene: TRBV7-2; D gene: -; CDR3 protein: CASSLGQVLDTEAFF; CDR3 DNA: TGTGCCAGCAGCTTAGGACAGGTCCTGGACACTGAAGCTTTCTTT
J gene: TRBJ2-2; clone size: -; V gene: TRBV15; D gene: TRBD1; CDR3 protein: CATSRQGAGELFF; CDR3 DNA: TGTGCCACCAGCAGACAGGGGGCCGGGGAGCTGTTTTTT
J gene: TRBJ1-1; clone size: -; V gene: TRBV19; D gene: -; CDR3 protein: CASRMTDENTEAFF; CDR3 DNA: TGTGCCAGTAGGATGACCGATGAGAACACTGAAGCTTTCTTT
J gene: TRBJ1-5; clone size: -; V gene: TRBV7-9; D gene: -; CDR3 protein: CASTINRGGAGSNQPQHF; CDR3 DNA: TGTGCCAGCACCATCAATAGGGGGGGGGCAGGTAGCAATCAGCCCCAGCATTTT
J gene: TRBJ2-7; clone size: -; V gene: TRBV7-9; D gene: TRBD1; CDR3 protein: CASSPGQSSYEQYF; CDR3 DNA: TGTGCCAGCAGCCCGGGACAGAGCTCCTACGAGCAGTACTTC
J gene: TRBJ2-3; clone size: -; V gene: TRBV11-2; D gene: TRBD1; CDR3 protein: CASSPSLGQSTDTQYF; CDR3 DNA: TGTGCCAGCAGCCCATCCTTGGGACAGAGCACAGATACGCAGTATTTT
J gene: TRBJ2-2; clone size: -; V gene: TRBV5-6; D gene: -; CDR3 protein: CASSPPLKNTGELFF; CDR3 DNA: TGTGCCAGCAGCCCCCCCCTCAAGAACACCGGGGAGCTGTTTTTT
J gene: TRBJ2-5; clone size: -; V gene: TRBV19; D gene: -; CDR3 protein: CASSRARETQYF; CDR3 DNA: TGTGCCAGTAGTAGGGCTCGGGAGACCCAGTACTTC
J gene: TRBJ2-2; clone size: few; V gene: TRBV2; D gene: -; CDR3 protein: CASKRDTGELFF; CDR3 DNA: TGTGCCAGCAAGCGGGACACCGGGGAGCTGTTTTTT
J gene: TRBJ2-5; clone size: -; V gene: TRBV19; D gene: TRBD1; CDR3 protein: CASSITGARETQYF; CDR3 DNA: TGTGCCAGTAGTATAACAGGGGCGAGGGAGACCCAGTACTTC
J gene: TRBJ2-2; clone size: -; V gene: TRBV10-2; D gene: -; CDR3 protein: CASTTLAGELFF; CDR3 DNA: TGCGCCAGCACTACCCTAGCCGGGGAGCTGTTTTTT
J gene: TRBJ1-3; clone size: -; V gene: TRBV29-1; D gene: -; CDR3 protein: CSVDDANTIYF; CDR3 DNA: TGCAGCGTTGATGACGCAAACACCATATATTTT
J gene: TRBJ2-3; clone size: -; V gene: TRBV9; D gene: -; CDR3 protein: CASSLRGNHRTDTQYF; CDR3 DNA: TGTGCCAGCAGTCTGAGAGGGAATCACCGAACAGATACGCAGTATTTT
J gene: TRBJ2-2; clone size: few; V gene: TRBV7-3; D gene: -; CDR3 protein: CASSLFSGGIGELFF; CDR3 DNA: TGTGCCAGCAGCTTGTTTAGTGGAGGTATCGGGGAGCTGTTTTTT
J gene: TRBJ1-4; clone size: -; V gene: TRBV2; D gene: -; CDR3 protein: CASSPGAPNEKLFF; CDR3 DNA: TGTGCCAGCAGTCCAGGGGCCCCCAATGAAAAACTGTTTTTT
J gene: TRBJ1-2; clone size: -; V gene: TRBV27; D gene: -; CDR3 protein: CASSSQGGYTF; CDR3 DNA: TGTGCCAGCAGTTCACAGGGAGGCTACACCTTC